Sequencing of this TCR beta chain was carried out in a study of CD8 T cells in Susac syndrome. Random hexamers served to reverse transcribe roughly 0.45 to 1 ug RNA. TCRdb reanalysed the immunoSEQ multiplex PCR reads using MiXCR and keeps one entry per CDR3 protein. The sample includes some 130,000 distinct CDR3 sequences, roughly 94% seen only once; the top ten take more than 0.15%. This clonotype originated in a human donor with Susac syndrome. Input material: CD8+ T cells from PBMCs.

CDR3 region: CASSLGQGSNQPQHF. CDR3 nucleotide sequence: TGTGCCAGCAGCCTCGGACAGGGAAGCAATCAGCCCCAGCATTTT. This chain connects TRBV7-8 to TRBJ1-5, with TRBD1 matching over 8 bases. V trimming: 5 bases; J trimming: 1 base; junction bases outside the gene matches: 4. CDR3 length: 15 amino acids. Germline lookup yields CDR1 SGHVS and CDR2 FQNEAQ.